This T cell receptor beta chain emerged from a study of blood T cells in healthy people across ages. Regarding the study as a whole: With unsorted PBMCs, a conclusive comparison of naive versus antigen-experienced cells was not possible.

A remark on this clonotype: Its target is not known.

The donors, all healthy, were Caucasians living in Russia, aged about 6 to 100. PBMCs numbering at least 6.5 million were isolated per sample. No fewer than 5.5 micrograms of total RNA were isolated from every sample. Then a second PCR, running roughly 7 to 11 cycles, was carried out with a sample-barcoded 5' primer and a J-beta primer mix. TCRdb reprocessed the 5' RACE reads via MiXCR and lists one record per CDR3 protein. The sample has around 990,000 distinct CDR3 sequences; about two fifths are singletons. Material for sequencing was blood. The receptor comes from a man aged 18 to 35 in good health.

CDR3: CAISESDRANSPLHF. DNA of the CDR3: TGTGCCATCAGTGAGTCGGACAGGGCGAATTCACCCCTCCACTTT. The chain uses TRBV10-3 and TRBJ1-6; the match to TRBD1 covers 8 bases. The CDR3 runs 15 residues. From germline, CDR1 is ENHRY and CDR2 SYGVKD. J lost 7 bases, V lost 0 bases, and 2 bases had no gene match.